This entry lists 21 T cell receptor beta chains sequenced from one sample in a study of blood T cells in healthy people across ages (dated by TCRdb to about 2015). Preparation of the library involved 5' RACE. TCRdb names Illumina HiSeq 2500 as the instrument used. A second about 7 to 11 cycle PCR used a sample-barcoded 5' primer and a J-beta primer mix. The public sequencing data were trimmed at Q25 with fastp and processed into clonotypes with MiXCR by TCRdb, which kept only in-frame beta chains. Each CDR3 protein appears once, grouped with its most common genes and DNA. This sample is represented by hundreds of thousands of distinct CDR3 sequences; 20% to 25% of them were singletons. Just under 9.5% of the sample rests with the top ten. The same specimen was also included in a second study, on T cells of mothers and their children.

Sequencing was carried out using blood. Every receptor here comes from a boy between 10 and 17 years old in good health.

The rearrangement links TRBV5-1 to TRBJ2-3; TRBD2 agrees at 7 bases. Germline V gives CDR1 SGHRS, CDR2 YFSETQ. V lost 0 bases to trimming and J lost 4 bases; unmatched junction nucleotides: 8. The CDR3 totals 16 residues. CDR3 amino acids: CASSLDAGEPPDTQYF. DNA of the CDR3: TGCGCCAGCAGCTTGGACGCGGGAGAGCCTCCAGATACGCAGTATTTT.

This clonotype was seen only a few times. The chain is built from TRBV12-3 or TRBV12-4 and TRBJ2-7; 14 bases are shared with TRBD2. The ends lost 4 bases at V and 4 bases at J; junction bases unmatched: 3. This CDR3 region has 15 residues. The CDR3 DNA is TGTGCCAGCAGTTCGGGGACTAGCGGGAGATACGAGCAGTACTTC. Its translation: CASSSGTSGRYEQYF.

This clonotype came up many times. This sequence joins TRBV7-3 and TRBJ2-1; 7 bases are a match to TRBD2. CDR1 and CDR2 (germline): SGHTA, FQGTGA. With 4 bases clipped from V and 4 bases from J, the junction kept 1 base outside the gene matches. CDR3 size: 13 residues. Here the CDR3 reads CASSSGGYNEQFF. The CDR3 DNA reads as TGTGCCAGCAGCTCGGGGGGTTACAATGAGCAGTTCTTC.

This clonotype turned up a few times. This rearrangement joins TRBV3-1 to TRBJ2-6; 7 bases fit TRBD2. The CDR3 totals 16 residues. V shed 0 bases and J 3 bases; nucleotides not matched to a gene: 2. The germline gives CDR1 LGHDT, CDR2 YNNKEL (reference sequence). CDR3 residues: CASSQESGGGANVLTF. The CDR3 DNA is TGTGCCAGCAGCCAAGAATCGGGAGGTGGGGCCAACGTCCTGACTTTC.

The chain links TRBV7-3 to TRBJ2-1; the D is unclear. From germline, CDR1 is SGHTA and CDR2 FQGTGA. Trimming left V 4 bases short and J 9 bases short, with 16 bases between. This CDR3 comprises 14 residues. The DNA of the CDR3 is TGTGCCAGCAGCTATGGTTCCCACCGTAGTGAGCAGTTCTTC. It yields the protein CASSYGSHRSEQFF.

This chain joins TRBV5-1 and TRBJ2-4; TRBD1 agrees at 7 bases. There are 15 residues in the CDR3. V was pared by 2 bases and J by 7 bases, with 9 bases of the junction left unmatched. Germline lookup yields CDR1 SGHRS and CDR2 YFSETQ. CDR3 DNA sequence: TGCGCCAGCAGCTTTGGGGACAGAAGGCCGAACATTCAGTACTTC. This codes for CASSFGDRRPNIQYF.

This sequence joins TRBV27 and TRBJ2-4, with 8 positions matching TRBD1. Near its end, the DNA agrees better with TRBJ2-7, so the J call may be wrong. Looked up from germline, CDR1 is MNHEY and CDR2 is SMNVEV (reference sequence). The CDR3 length is 15 residues. The CDR3 loop reads CASSDLDRAPYEQYF. In DNA, the CDR3 is TGTGCCAGCAGCGACCTGGACAGGGCGCCCTACGAGCAGTACTTC.

The sample holds a few counts of this clonotype. The chain links TRBV9 to TRBJ2-1; tentatively, D is TRBD2 (5 bases). V gave up 4 bases and J gave up 6 bases, with 11 bases separating them. CDR1 and CDR2 (germline): SGDLS, YYNGEE. This CDR3 spans 13 amino acids. The CDR3 region is CASSPRLRNEQFF. The CDR3 DNA is TGTGCCAGCAGCCCCAGACTACGCAATGAGCAGTTCTTC.

This clonotype was seen a handful of times. This chain connects TRBV7-2 to TRBJ1-5; D gene ambiguous. Trimming shortened V by 4 bases and J by 4 bases, and 8 bases separated the two germline ends. Germline loops: CDR1 SGHTA, CDR2 FQGNSA. The CDR3 contains 13 residues. The CDR3 bases are TGTGCCAGCAGCTCCACGCAGAATCAGCCCCAGCATTTT. It encodes CASSSTQNQPQHF.

Here the CDR3 DNA reads TGTGCCAGCAGCCCCGGGACAGGGAGTAAGGGTGGCTACACCTTC. The encoded protein is CASSPGTGSKGGYTF. The chain has TRBV9 and TRBJ1-2, with TRBD1 identical over 9 bases. CDR3 length equals 15 residues. The V segment lost 4 bases and the J segment 7 bases; nucleotides outside the gene matches: 11. Per the germline V gene, CDR1 is SGDLS and CDR2 is YYNGEE.

This sequence joins TRBV10-3 and TRBJ2-7; D tentatively reads TRBD1 or TRBD2 (6 bases each). Germline V gene sequence: CDR1 ENHRY, CDR2 SYGVKD. V gave up 3 bases and J gave up 5 bases, with 14 bases separating them. CDR3 length: 14 residues. In DNA, the CDR3 is TGTGCCATCAGTGATGGGGGGCCCGGGGACGAGCAGTACTTC. It codes for CAISDGGPGDEQYF.

This clonotype has only a few counts. CDR3 sequence reads: CASSLWGGIYNEQFF. The CDR3, as DNA: TGTGCCAGCAGCCTTTGGGGGGGTATATACAATGAGCAGTTCTTC. The chain employs TRBV6-2 or TRBV6-3 and TRBJ2-5; 7 nucleotides line up with TRBD2. The end of the DNA is better explained by TRBJ2-1, so the J call may be wrong. The CDR3 covers 15 residues. CDR1 is MNHEY and CDR2 is SVGEGT in the germline V gene.

This clonotype has just a few counts. J is TRBJ1-1 and V is TRBV29-1; D remains unclear. Trimming removed 6 bases from V and 8 bases from J, with 22 bases in between. CDR3 size: 14 residues. Germline CDR1 SQVTM, CDR2 ANQGSEA. CDR3 amino acids: CSVSTYGVASEAFF. Here the CDR3 DNA reads TGCAGCGTATCGACCTACGGGGTAGCTTCCGAAGCTTTCTTT.

This clonotype was counted between two and nine times. The chain carries TRBV5-1 and TRBJ2-5; 10 bases match TRBD2. This CDR3 is 16 amino acids long. Germline CDR1 is SGHRS and CDR2 is YFSETQ. After removal of 0 bases from V and 1 base from J, the junction contained 3 bases not matched to a gene. CDR3 nucleotide sequence: TGCGCCAGCAGCTTGGATGGGACTAGCGTCCAAGAGACCCAGTACTTC. Its protein product is CASSLDGTSVQETQYF. The full variable domain, rest sourced from reference TRBV5-1 and TRBJ2-5, is KAGVTQTPRYLIKTRGQQVTLSCSPISGHRSVSWYQQTPGQGLQFLFEYFSETQRNKGNFPGRFSGRQFSNSRSEMNVSTLELGDSALYLCASSLDGTSVQETQYFGPGTRLLVL.

This sequence joins TRBV29-1 and TRBJ2-5, with D perhaps matching TRBD1 (6 bases). Trimming removed 2 bases at V and 3 bases at J, with 7 bases between. Germline V gives CDR1 SQVTM, CDR2 ANQGSEA. The CDR3 runs 12 residues. The CDR3 is CSVEQGKETQYF. CDR3 sequence (DNA): TGCAGCGTTGAACAGGGGAAAGAGACCCAGTACTTC.

The genes are TRBV6-2 or TRBV6-3 and TRBJ1-5, with D hard to call. The CDR3 contains 14 residues. With 7 bases removed from V and 1 base from J, the gap between germline ends came to 11 bases. Germline V gives CDR1 MNHEY, CDR2 SVGEGT. CDR3 region: CASTGRQSNQPQHF. The CDR3 DNA sequence: TGTGCCAGCACCGGGCGTCAAAGCAATCAGCCCCAGCATTTT.

CDR3 coding DNA: TGTGCCAGCAGCGGAGGGCCAACCGCGAACACCGGGGAGCTGTTTTTT. It codes for CASSGGPTANTGELFF. The rearrangement uses TRBV9 and TRBJ2-2, with D maybe TRBD2 (5 bases). Germline V gene sequence: CDR1 SGDLS, CDR2 YYNGEE. V was trimmed by 3 bases and J by 0 bases, leaving 12 bases between them. The length of the CDR3 is 16 residues.

Only a few counts were recorded for this clonotype. The chain combines TRBV29-1 with TRBJ2-5; 7 bases are shared with TRBD1. Losses at the gene ends were 4 bases for V and 5 bases for J; bases not matched to a gene: 4. Germline V lookup: CDR1 SQVTM, CDR2 ANQGSEA. This CDR3 has 12 residues. The CDR3 DNA reads as TGCAGCGTTGGAAGACAGGGCGAGACCCAGTACTTC. Translated: CSVGRQGETQYF.

This chain uses TRBV2 with TRBJ2-7; D remains unclear. The CDR3 loop spans 12 amino acids. The germline V gene has CDR1 SNHLY and CDR2 FYNNEI. V lost 6 bases and J lost 4, with 10 bases in between. The CDR3 DNA reads as TGTGCCAGCAGGCTCGATAAGTACGAGCAGTACTTC. This gives the protein CASRLDKYEQYF.

The chain recombines TRBV5-1 with TRBJ2-3, with a tentative D call TRBD1 (6 bases). CDR1 SGHRS and CDR2 YFSETQ come from the germline V gene. The length of the CDR3 is 12 residues. The V and J ends lost 5 bases and 6 bases respectively, with 10 bases between them. In nucleotides, the CDR3 is TGCGCCAGCAGGGATAGGGGGGATACGCAGTATTTT. As protein: CASRDRGDTQYF.

The J gene is TRBJ2-7, the V gene TRBV20-1; 8 nucleotides match TRBD2. With 6 bases clipped from V and 6 bases from J, the junction kept 16 bases outside the gene matches. This CDR3 has 15 residues. Germline assignment: CDR1 DFQATT and CDR2 SNEGSKA (reference sequence). The CDR3 region has the DNA TGCAGTGCCACTACCCGGGGGGGCCCCTCTGGCGAGCAGTACTTC. It codes for CSATTRGGPSGEQYF.